This T cell receptor (beta chain) came from a study of blood T cell repertoires in COVID-19 (TCRdb year 2020). Turning to the overall study: Samples from collaborators originated in the United States, Italy and Spain and spanned both the acute and convalescent phases of COVID-19. Nearly every sample came with metadata listing a de-identified subject ID, COVID-19 status, age in years and sex. Samples were obtained from the ongoing ImmuneRACE study (first 160 participants) and from 1,254 subjects provided by 6 global collaborators. Subjects who had been exposed to COVID-19, were actively infected with it, or had recovered from it provided the deeply sampled blood TCRbeta repertoires that made up the dataset. Where available, HLA class I and class II types were obtained from metadata supplied by the sample provider rather than from assay-based typing. The prospective study material was composed of cDNA or gDNA derived from T cells, B-cell-depleted T cells, or PBMCs. The repertoires were released in a freely available public database intended as a resource for research on the immune response to SARS-CoV-2.

TCRbeta CDR3 regions were amplified from genomic DNA by means of the immunoSEQ Assay, a bias-controlled multiplex PCR. The authors' pipeline ran thus. Within the assay, amplification of reference gene primers was used to estimate how many nucleated cells each sample contained. To quantify the absolute abundance of each unique TCRbeta CDR3 rearrangement, sequence reads were collapsed and filtered. For each sample, productive Simpson clonality was calculated by taking the square root of Simpson's diversity index across productive rearrangements. TCRdb's version of the immuneACCESS table is confined to in-frame rearrangements and falls short of the full clone set. An unresolved V gene accounts for under half of the shortfall where checked; the remainder is of unknown origin. Clone size and the V and J calls come from that table; the DNA yielded D and trimming. Here the sample has about 63,000 clones; roughly 85% occur a single time. Approximately 30% of the sample comes from the top ten.

Collaborating institutions collected whole blood in K2EDTA tubes following their own protocols. Collaborator samples were shipped for TCRbeta analysis as frozen whole blood, isolated PBMCs, or DNA extracted from either sample type. About this clone itself: Its recognized antigen is unknown. Base qualities are missing; no much larger clone stands one base away.

Paper-wide results and their limitations: The quantity of clinical and demographic metadata differed by source and by participant and was supplied without curation.

Sequenced material: peripheral blood. The receptor was derived from a human donor in a cohort sampled during active COVID-19.

This receptor carries the CDR3 CASSLTPRYNEQFF. The DNA is TGTGCCAGCAGCTTAACTCCACGTTACAATGAGCAGTTCTTC. The V gene is TRBV7-9 and the J gene is TRBJ2-1; confidence is insufficient to name the D gene. The CDR1 and CDR2 encoded by the germline V gene (reference sequence) are SEHNR and FQNEAQ. Deletion took 2 bases off V and 4 bases off J, with a span of 9 bases between the germline ends. Inclusive of the bounding cysteine and phenylalanine, the CDR3 is 14 residues long. The DNA shown is the 42-base CDR3, in frame from base 1.